This T cell receptor (beta chain) appears in the sequencing data of a study of beta chain features in type 1 diabetes. Study-level points and caveats: Diminished insertions and augmented deletions at VDJ junctions characterized type 1 diabetes patients.

This clone showed up just a few times. Its antigen is unidentified. This sample includes further DNA sequences coding for the same CDR3. The CDR3 covers 13 residues. CDR1 is SQVTM and CDR2 is ANQGSEA in the germline V gene. V shed 1 base and J shed 2 bases, with 6 bases lying between them. All of the isolated RNA was reverse transcribed, so expressed TCRB transcripts were sequenced. TCRdb keeps only in-frame clones here, not all; method: immunoSEQ multiplex PCR. Of fewer than 400,000 clones listed, roughly 8% are singletons. Each donor gave one heparinised blood draw averaging around 120 mL. A CD45RO/CCR7/CD25/CD127/CD95/CD27 panel sorted naive, central memory, regulatory and stem cell-like memory CD4+ cells.

The clonotype was recovered from a woman between 18 and 29 years old in good health. The specimen was central memory CD4+ T cells from blood. The chain employs TRBV29-1 and TRBJ1-3; D might be TRBD1 (5 bases). This CDR3 is CSVEGGPGNTIYF. For the CDR3, the DNA is TGCAGCGTTGAAGGGGGACCTGGAAACACCATATATTTT.